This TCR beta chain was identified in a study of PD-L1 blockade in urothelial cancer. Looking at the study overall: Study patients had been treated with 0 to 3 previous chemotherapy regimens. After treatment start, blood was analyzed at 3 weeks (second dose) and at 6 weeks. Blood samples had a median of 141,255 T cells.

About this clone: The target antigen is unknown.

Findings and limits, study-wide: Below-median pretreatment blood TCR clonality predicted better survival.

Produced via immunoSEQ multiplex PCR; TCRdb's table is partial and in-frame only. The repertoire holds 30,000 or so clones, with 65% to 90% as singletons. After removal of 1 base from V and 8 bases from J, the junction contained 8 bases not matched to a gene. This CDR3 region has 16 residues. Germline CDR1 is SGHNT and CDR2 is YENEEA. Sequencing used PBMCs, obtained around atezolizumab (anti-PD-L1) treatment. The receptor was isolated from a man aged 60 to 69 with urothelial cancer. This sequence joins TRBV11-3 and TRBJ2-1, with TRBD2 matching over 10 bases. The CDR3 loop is CASSLGGAGGYDEQFF. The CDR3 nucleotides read TGTGCCAGCAGCTTAGGTGGAGCGGGAGGGTATGATGAGCAGTTCTTC.